One and the same sample provided the 18 T cell receptor beta chains below, sequenced in a study of cytotoxic CD8 clonotypes in ibrutinib-treated CLL. Sequenced by immunoSEQ multiplex PCR; TCRdb stores in-frame clones only, minus some. The sample records some 200,000 clones, about 72% being singletons. Sequencing was performed on PBMCs, taken after 24 months of ibrutinib treatment. These receptors were obtained from a human donor with chronic lymphocytic leukemia.

The CDR3 sequence: CASSIGLAGEADTQYF. The CDR3 nucleotides read TGTGCCAGTAGTATAGGACTAGCGGGAGAAGCAGATACGCAGTATTTT. This chain connects TRBV19 to TRBJ2-3, with 12 bases aligning to TRBD2. CDR1 is LNHDA, CDR2 SQIVND, per germline (reference sequence). After removal of 1 base from V and 4 bases from J, the junction contained 3 bases not matched to a gene. CDR3 size: 16 residues.

The chain couples TRBV28 to TRBJ2-3, with TRBD1 matching over 7 bases. The CDR3 loop spans 13 amino acids. Germline lookup yields CDR1 MDHEN and CDR2 SYDVKM. The junction had 5 bases not matched to a gene; V was cut back by 8 bases and J by 3 bases. CDR3 DNA: TGTGCCAGCCAAGAGACAGGGACAGATACGCAGTATTTT. Translating it yields CASQETGTDTQYF.

The chain uses TRBV7-2 and TRBJ2-5; D is perhaps TRBD2 (6 bases). Trimming pared 5 bases from V and 2 bases from J, leaving 12 bases between. The CDR3 runs 14 residues. Germline assignment: CDR1 SGHTA and CDR2 FQGNSA. The CDR3 spells CASSPGTSQETQYF. The CDR3 DNA sequence: TGTGCCAGCAGCCCCGGGACTTCGCAAGAGACCCAGTACTTC.

The chain recombines TRBV5-1 with TRBJ2-2; D perhaps matches TRBD1 (7 bases). Trimming took off 4 bases at V and 2 bases at J, with 12 bases between the two ends. The CDR3 runs 15 residues. Germline V gene data show CDR1 as SGHRS and CDR2 as YFSETQ. The CDR3 region has the DNA TGCGCCAGCAGCAGGGGGGACAGAAACACCGGGGAGCTGTTTTTT. Protein sequence: CASSRGDRNTGELFF.

The chain joins TRBV20-1 to TRBJ1-1; a weak D match, TRBD1 (6 bases). CDR1 is DFQATT, CDR2 SNEGSKA, per germline (reference sequence). This CDR3 contains 11 residues. Trimming removed 3 bases from V and 8 bases from J, with 10 bases in between. CDR3 region: CSASPGTEAFF. CDR3 nucleotide sequence: TGCAGTGCTAGCCCCGGGACAGAAGCTTTCTTT.

The J gene is TRBJ2-7, the V gene TRBV7-2; D is ambiguous. V was trimmed by 1 base and J by 4 bases, leaving 8 bases between them. The CDR3 is 13 residues long. From germline, CDR1 is SGHTA and CDR2 FQGNSA. In DNA, the CDR3 is TGTGCCAGCAGCTTAGTCTCCCCATACGAGCAGTACTTC. This sequence encodes CASSLVSPYEQYF. Variable domain in full (rest from reference TRBV7-2 and TRBJ2-7): GAGVSQSPSNKVTEKGKDVELRCDPISGHTALYWYRQSLGQGLEFLIYFQGNSAPDKSGLPSDRFSAERTGGSVSTLTIQRTQQEDSAVYLCASSLVSPYEQYFGPGTRLTVT.

The V call is TRBV4-3, the J call TRBJ2-3; a weak D match, TRBD1 (6 bases). The CDR3 length is 15 residues. V lost 4 bases and J 5 bases, leaving 16 bases between the germline ends. Germline V gene sequence: CDR1 LGHNA, CDR2 YSLEER. CDR3 in DNA: TGCGCCAGCAGCCGGGTGGGGGACACCGAAGATACGCAGTATTTT. Its protein is CASSRVGDTEDTQYF.

This chain connects TRBV30 to TRBJ2-7; D is perhaps TRBD1 (6 bases). This CDR3 contains 13 residues. Trimming took 1 base from V and 2 from J, leaving 9 bases between them. The germline CDR1 and CDR2 sequences are GTSNPN and SVGIG (reference sequence). CDR3 DNA: TGTGCCTGGAGTGAGACAGGAACCTACGAGCAGTACTTC. Translation gives CAWSETGTYEQYF.

The V and J genes are TRBV7-2 and TRBJ2-1, with D unresolved. The CDR3 has 11 amino acids. Trimming shortened V by 2 bases and J by 8 bases, and 4 bases separated the two germline ends. The germline gives CDR1 SGHTA, CDR2 FQGNSA. CDR3 bases: TGTGCCAGCAGCTTATTTCATGAGCAGTTCTTC. The encoded protein is CASSLFHEQFF.

The rearrangement joins TRBV28 to TRBJ2-7; 7 nucleotides align to TRBD2. The CDR3 contains 14 residues. J was trimmed by 7 bases and V by 6 bases; bases with no gene match: 12. Germline CDR1 reads MDHEN; CDR2 reads SYDVKM. The CDR3 DNA sequence: TGTGCCAGCAGCCTCACGGGACTACCCCCTGAGCAGTACTTC. Encoded protein: CASSLTGLPPEQYF.

The CDR3: CAINARGTGTEAFF. In DNA, the CDR3 is TGTGCCATCAACGCCAGGGGCACGGGCACTGAAGCTTTCTTT. The gene calls are TRBV10-3 and TRBJ1-1; a possible D gene is TRBD1 (6 bases). Trimming took off 7 bases at V and 4 bases at J, with 16 bases between the two ends. Germline CDR1 reads ENHRY; CDR2 reads SYGVKD. The CDR3 contains 14 residues.

The V and J genes are TRBV30 and TRBJ2-2; maybe TRBD2 (5 bases). The CDR3 is 15 residues long. V was cut by 0 bases and J by 5 bases, with 13 bases left in between. Germline-derived CDR1 and CDR2 are GTSNPN and SVGIG (reference sequence). CDR3 sequence reads: CAWSVLRRETGELFF. CDR3 nucleotide sequence: TGTGCCTGGAGTGTACTGCGACGGGAAACCGGGGAGCTGTTTTTT.

This chain joins TRBV7-3 and TRBJ2-2; D may be TRBD1 (5 bases). V was clipped by 3 bases and J by 3 bases, with 8 bases between them. Germline V gives CDR1 SGHTA, CDR2 FQGTGA. This CDR3 comprises 14 residues. The CDR3 is CASSFDSYTGELFF. The CDR3 region has the DNA TGTGCCAGCAGCTTCGACAGTTACACCGGGGAGCTGTTTTTT.

There are a few counts of this clone. This chain joins TRBV5-1 and TRBJ1-5; D is ambiguous. The CDR3 sequence is 13 residues long. The germline CDR1 and CDR2 sequences are SGHRS and YFSETQ. The V and J ends lost 3 bases and 0 bases respectively, with 4 bases between them. The CDR3 DNA is TGCGCCAGCAGCTCCGATAGCAATCAGCCCCAGCATTTT. Translation: CASSSDSNQPQHF.

The V and J genes are TRBV15 and TRBJ2-7; tentative D call: TRBD2 (5 bases). The CDR3 is 15 residues long. Per germline, CDR1 LNHNV and CDR2 YYDKDF (reference sequence). Trimming shortened V by 1 base and J by 4 bases, and 14 bases separated the two germline ends. The CDR3 nucleotides read TGTGCCACCAGCAGAGGATTAGTTGGAGGTTACGAGCAGTACTTC. The encoded protein is CATSRGLVGGYEQYF.

This clone was counted only a few times. The chain carries TRBV6-1 and TRBJ2-5; TRBD1 aligns across 8 bases. Germline-derived CDR1 and CDR2 are MNHNS and SASEGT. J was trimmed by 7 bases and V by 5 bases; bases with no gene match: 9. The length of the CDR3 is 14 residues. CDR3 in amino acids: CASSPGTGSRTQYF. The DNA for the CDR3 is TGTGCCAGCAGTCCCGGGACAGGCTCACGGACCCAGTACTTC.

The chain links TRBV11-2 to TRBJ2-5; no clear D. The V end lost 2 bases, the J end lost 3 bases, and 10 bases lay between the germline ends. The CDR3 is made up of 14 amino acids. The germline CDR1 and CDR2 sequences are SGHAT and FQNNGV. CDR3 DNA sequence: TGTGCCAGCAGCTTATTCCATCGGGAAGAGACCCAGTACTTC. Its protein product is CASSLFHREETQYF.

V is TRBV7-3 and J is TRBJ1-5, with 8 bases lining up with TRBD1. Germline lookup yields CDR1 SGHTA and CDR2 FQGTGA. The CDR3 totals 16 residues. Trimming cost V 1 base and J 4 bases; bases outside gene matches: 6. The CDR3 nucleotides read TGTGCCAGCAGCTTAATGGGGACAGGACATAATCAGCCCCAGCATTTT. It is translated as CASSLMGTGHNQPQHF.